The next 21 T cell receptor beta chains were all read from a single sample in a study of CD8 T cells in Susac syndrome. Random hexamers were used to reverse transcribe about 0.5 to 1 ug of RNA. TCRdb reanalysed the immunoSEQ multiplex PCR reads using MiXCR and keeps one entry per CDR3 protein. Of some 130,000 distinct CDR3 sequences in the sample, approximately 90% were seen once. Source material: CD8+ T cells from PBMCs. The receptor source for this set is a human donor with multiple sclerosis.

CDR3: CASSFVPGPLEGYTF. In nucleotides, the CDR3 is TGTGCCAGCAGTTTCGTTCCGGGTCCTCTTGAGGGCTACACCTTC. The chain links TRBV12-3 or TRBV12-4 to TRBJ1-2, with D unresolved. The CDR3 length is 15 residues. Trimming pared 3 bases from V and 8 bases from J, leaving 19 bases between.

The V and J genes are TRBV7-9 and TRBJ2-2; the match to TRBD2 covers 8 bases. V was pared by 5 bases and J by 7 bases, with 12 bases of the junction left unmatched. The CDR3 totals 16 residues. Germline loops: CDR1 SEHNR, CDR2 FQNEAQ (reference sequence). This chain's CDR3 is CASSPFTSGRDGELFF. The CDR3 DNA follows: TGTGCCAGCAGCCCCTTCACTAGCGGAAGGGACGGGGAGCTGTTTTTT.

The chain employs TRBV13 and TRBJ2-3; no firm D call. V lost 6 bases, J lost 3 bases, and 19 bases lay in between. Germline values: CDR1 PRHDT, CDR2 FYEKMQ (reference sequence). The CDR3 spans 16 residues. CDR3 amino acids: CASRSFDSSETDTQYF. The CDR3 DNA reads TGTGCCAGCAGATCATTTGACTCCAGTGAAACAGATACGCAGTATTTT.

The gene calls are TRBV28 and TRBJ2-5; 7 nucleotides match TRBD2. Per the germline V gene, CDR1 is MDHEN and CDR2 is SYDVKM. The junction had 7 bases not matched to a gene; V was cut back by 2 bases and J by 4 bases. This CDR3 is built from 15 residues. CDR3 amino acids: CASSLAAGVGETQYF. In DNA form, the CDR3 reads TGTGCCAGCAGTTTAGCGGCGGGAGTTGGAGAGACCCAGTACTTC.

This chain links TRBV30 with TRBJ2-1, with 7 bases identical to TRBD2. From germline, CDR1 is GTSNPN and CDR2 SVGIG (reference sequence). J gave up 3 bases and V 5 bases, and 4 bases lay outside the gene matches. This CDR3 region has 13 residues. The CDR3 region is CAWGTTIYNEQFF. The DNA for the CDR3 is TGTGCCTGGGGGACTACCATCTACAATGAGCAGTTCTTC. The entire variable domain, with the rest obtained from reference TRBV30 and TRBJ2-1, is as follows: SQTIHQWPATLVQPVGSPLSLECTVEGTSNPNLYWYRQAAGRGLQLLFYSVGIGQISSEVPQNLSASRPQDRQFILSSKKLLLSDSGFYLCAWGTTIYNEQFFGPGTRLTVL.

The V call is TRBV25-1, the J call TRBJ2-1, with TRBD1 identical over 8 bases. This CDR3 has 15 residues. Germline V CDR1 and CDR2: MGHDK, SYGVNS. The V segment lost 0 bases and the J segment 6 bases; nucleotides outside the gene matches: 4. CDR3 amino acids: CASSEYATGVNEQFF. CDR3 nucleotide sequence: TGTGCCAGCAGTGAATATGCGACAGGGGTCAATGAGCAGTTCTTC.

The CDR3 DNA reads TGCAGCGCCGTAGTCGGGACGTTTGAAGCTTTCTTT. Its translation: CSAVVGTFEAFF. The chain uses TRBV29-1 and TRBJ1-1, with D tentatively TRBD1 (5 bases). The ends were cut back, 7 bases at V and 7 bases at J, with 16 bases in the middle. This CDR3 region has 12 residues. Germline V lookup: CDR1 SQVTM, CDR2 ANQGSEA.

This chain joins TRBV5-1 and TRBJ1-2; D is ambiguous. This CDR3 contains 13 residues. Deletions cut 2 bases from V and 2 bases from J, with 7 bases between. Germline V gene sequence: CDR1 SGHRS, CDR2 YFSETQ. CDR3 amino acids: CASSLMGNYGYTF. In nucleotides, the CDR3 is TGCGCCAGCAGCTTAATGGGAAACTATGGCTACACCTTC. Filled out from reference TRBV5-1 and TRBJ1-2, the complete variable domain reads KAGVTQTPRYLIKTRGQQVTLSCSPISGHRSVSWYQQTPGQGLQFLFEYFSETQRNKGNFPGRFSGRQFSNSRSEMNVSTLELGDSALYLCASSLMGNYGYTFGSGTRLTVV.

This clonotype was seen only once. The chain recombines TRBV4-1 with TRBJ2-1; no definite D call. CDR1 and CDR2 (germline): MGHRA, YSYEKL. V gave up 3 bases and J gave up 2 bases, with 5 bases separating them. The CDR3 consists of 13 residues. The CDR3 DNA reads TGCGCCAGCAGCCAGGCCCCCTACAATGAGCAGTTCTTC. It specifies CASSQAPYNEQFF.

The gene calls are TRBV9 and TRBJ2-7; maybe TRBD2 (5 bases). V lost 3 bases, J lost 6 bases, and 16 bases lay in between. This CDR3 has 14 residues. Per germline, CDR1 SGDLS and CDR2 YYNGEE. The CDR3: CASSASGGPLEQYF. The CDR3 DNA is TGTGCCAGCAGCGCGAGCGGTGGCCCTCTCGAGCAGTACTTC.

J is TRBJ1-4 and V is TRBV30; D not certain. Germline lookup yields CDR1 GTSNPN and CDR2 SVGIG (reference sequence). Trimming pared 7 bases from V and 6 bases from J, leaving 21 bases between. The CDR3 is made up of 15 amino acids. For the CDR3, the DNA is TGTGCCTCCTCCTCCGGGATGGGTTTGGATGAAAAACTGTTTTTT. It encodes CASSSGMGLDEKLFF.

This clonotype was recorded only once. The V and J genes are TRBV15 and TRBJ2-1; 14 nucleotides align to TRBD2. The length of the CDR3 is 18 residues. The germline V gene encodes CDR1 LNHNV and CDR2 YYDKDF (reference sequence). V trimming: 6 bases; J trimming: 2 bases; junction bases outside the gene matches: 9. The CDR3 region is CATRTGLAGGPTYNEQFF. CDR3 nucleotides: TGTGCCACCAGAACTGGACTAGCGGGAGGTCCAACCTACAATGAGCAGTTCTTC. Using reference TRBV15 and TRBJ2-1 for the parts outside the CDR3, the full variable domain is DAMVIQNPRYQVTQFGKPVTLSCSQTLNHNVMYWYQQKSSQAPKLLFHYYDKDFNNEADTPDNFQSRRPNTSFCFLDIRSPGLGDTAMYLCATRTGLAGGPTYNEQFFGPGTRLTVL.

V gene TRBV4-1 combines with J gene TRBJ2-7; TRBD2 matches 7 bases. The CDR3 sequence is 14 residues long. Germline V CDR1 and CDR2: MGHRA, YSYEKL. Trimming at V came to 1 base and at J to 3 bases, leaving 3 bases not matched to a gene. The CDR3 sequence: CASSQGEGFYEQYF. The CDR3 DNA reads as TGCGCCAGCAGCCAAGGGGAGGGATTCTACGAGCAGTACTTC.

This sequence joins TRBV27 and TRBJ2-5, with D possibly matching TRBD1 (6 bases). CDR1 and CDR2 from the germline V gene are MNHEY and SMNVEV (reference sequence). The CDR3 is 13 amino acids. Trimming removed 8 bases from V and 0 bases from J, with 10 bases in between. For the CDR3, the DNA is TGTGCCAGCCGGACAGTTGACCAAGAGACCCAGTACTTC. Protein sequence: CASRTVDQETQYF.

V usage is TRBV30 and J usage is TRBJ2-1; D is possibly TRBD2 (6 bases). The germline CDR1 and CDR2 sequences are GTSNPN and SVGIG (reference sequence). CDR3 length equals 15 residues. Deletions cut 0 bases from V and 6 bases from J, with 15 bases between. The CDR3 DNA sequence: TGTGCCTGGAGTGTACCCAGCGGGTTTGGCAATGAGCAGTTCTTC. Translating it yields CAWSVPSGFGNEQFF.

The chain carries TRBV4-1 and TRBJ1-1; D gene unclear. Per the germline V gene, CDR1 is MGHRA and CDR2 is YSYEKL. V lost 1 base, J lost 1 base, and 10 bases lay in between. CDR3 length: 15 residues. The DNA for the CDR3 is TGCGCCAGCAGCCAAGGTCACACAACGAACACTGAAGCTTTCTTT. Its translation is CASSQGHTTNTEAFF.

V is TRBV27 and J is TRBJ2-1, with TRBD2 matching over 12 bases. Per germline, CDR1 MNHEY and CDR2 SMNVEV (reference sequence). This CDR3 has 16 amino acids. Losses at the gene ends were 0 bases for V and 7 bases for J; bases not matched to a gene: 4. CDR3 DNA sequence: TGTGCCAGCAGTTTATCGACTAGCGGGAGTTTTAATGAGCAGTTCTTC. Translating it yields CASSLSTSGSFNEQFF.

The chain carries TRBV5-6 and TRBJ2-7; perhaps TRBD2 as D (6 bases). The germline V gene has CDR1 SGHDT and CDR2 YYEEEE. This CDR3 comprises 16 residues. Trimming removed 4 bases from V and 4 bases from J, with 21 bases in between. The CDR3 region is CASSLGDSTIDYEQYF. The CDR3 DNA follows: TGTGCCAGCAGCCTGGGGGACTCAACGATCGATTACGAGCAGTACTTC.

V gene TRBV5-6 combines with J gene TRBJ1-1; 9 nucleotides line up with TRBD1. This CDR3 contains 12 residues. The germline CDR1 and CDR2 sequences are SGHDT and YYEEEE. V lost 4 bases, J lost 11 bases, and 6 bases stayed unmatched. CDR3 loop: CASSRQGVWAFF. As DNA, the CDR3 is TGTGCCAGCAGCCGACAGGGGGTCTGGGCTTTCTTT.

This rearrangement joins TRBV9 to TRBJ1-3; 7 bases fit TRBD1. Germline lookup yields CDR1 SGDLS and CDR2 YYNGEE. The CDR3 runs 14 residues. With 3 bases clipped from V and 4 bases from J, the junction kept 4 bases outside the gene matches. The CDR3 bases are TGTGCCAGCAGCGAGGGGGCCCACGGAAACACCATATATTTT. Translation: CASSEGAHGNTIYF. Full variable domain (remainder filled in from reference TRBV9 and TRBJ1-3): DSGVTQTPKHLITATGQRVTLRCSPRSGDLSVYWYQQSLDQGLQFLIQYYNGEERAKGNILERFSAQQFPDLHSELNLSSLELGDSALYFCASSEGAHGNTIYFGEGSWLTVV.

The chain is built from TRBV4-1 and TRBJ2-1; D uncertain. CDR1 MGHRA and CDR2 YSYEKL come from the germline V gene. The CDR3 spans 12 residues. V was trimmed by 4 bases and J by 5 bases, leaving 6 bases between them. For the CDR3, the DNA is TGCGCCAGCAGCCTCGGGCACAATGAGCAGTTCTTC. Its translation: CASSLGHNEQFF.